Here is one TCR beta chain with its context. The antigen is not known. The entry originates in a study of OX40 agonist ivuxolimab in advanced cancers. Study summary: Males comprised 82.7% of the group, whose mean age was around 62 years (range 23 to 79). Partial responses were observed in three patients, of whom one had hepatocellular carcinoma and two had cutaneous melanoma.

This CDR3 is 16 amino acids long. With V trimmed by 4 bases and J by 5 bases, 9 bases remained unmatched. CDR1 SGHTA and CDR2 FQGTGA come from the germline V gene. The study, taken as a whole, reports: Expansion of clones was among the lowest in partial responders at 0.1-3.0 mg/kg.

Assay: immunoSEQ multiplex PCR; the TCRdb copy retains only in-frame clones and omits some. The sample has about 79,000 clones; approximately 94% are singletons. This clonotype originated in an adult with an advanced solid tumor such as melanoma, head and neck, liver or kidney cancer. The chain joins TRBV7-3 to TRBJ2-5; 11 nucleotides line up with TRBD2. The sequences come from CD4+ or CD8+ T cells sorted from blood, collected in a trial of the OX40 agonist ivuxolimab. The CDR3 sequence is CASSSLLAGGLETQYF. In DNA form, the CDR3 reads TGTGCCAGCAGCTCACTCCTAGCGGGGGGTTTGGAGACCCAGTACTTC. Full variable domain (remainder filled in from reference TRBV7-3 and TRBJ2-5): GAGVSQTPSNKVTEKGKYVELRCDPISGHTALYWYRQSLGQGPEFLIYFQGTGAADDSGLPNDRFFAVRPEGSVSTLKIQRTERGDSAVYLCASSSLLAGGLETQYFGPGTRLLVL.